The subject of this entry is one T cell receptor beta chain. This specimen belongs to a study of human T cells and chemical hapten exposure. Study-wide context: A 2 cm by 2 cm inner upper arm patch received 2% DPC for sensitization.

Germline V gene data show CDR1 as KGHDR and CDR2 as SFDVKD. V was shortened by 5 bases and J by 0 bases, with 10 bases between the two germline ends. The CDR3 spans 16 residues. Stated time point: patch test 2, 6 weeks after DPC sensitization. Regarding treatment: therapeutic diphenylcyclopropenone sensitization with weekly scalp DPC. In TCRdb, the RACE reads were re-called with MiXCR into one record per CDR3 protein. The sample carries hundreds of thousands of distinct CDR3 sequences, over 6% recorded once. V usage is TRBV24-1 and J usage is TRBJ2-6; no clear D. The TCR comes from a woman between 18 and 29 years old with alopecia areata. Some clones in this sample may be carry-over from other donors' samples. The sequencing here drew on whole blood, taken in connection with sensitization to the hapten diphenylcyclopropenone (DPC). The CDR3 DNA follows: TGTGCCACCAGTGTCAAGCGCAACTCTGGGGCCAACGTCCTGACTTTC. Translation: CATSVKRNSGANVLTF.